Below are 32 T cell receptor beta chains sequenced from a single sample in a study of T cells in Graves' hyperthyroidism and ophthalmopathy. Using RNA transcripts as the source, TCR beta CDR3 regions were amplified. With the HTBI primer set, the TCR CDR3 went through a first round of RT-PCR. MiXCR, applied by TCRdb to the multiplex PCR reads, yields one record per CDR3 protein. The sample includes around 430,000 distinct CDR3 sequences, about 15% of them seen just once. Sequencing used blood. Receptors originate from a woman in her twenties or thirties with Graves' hyperthyroidism.

This clonotype was counted a few times. The V call is TRBV15, the J call TRBJ1-5; D may be TRBD1 (5 bases). CDR1 LNHNV and CDR2 YYDKDF come from the germline V gene (reference sequence). V was pared by 1 base and J by 5 bases, with 9 bases between. CDR3 length equals 14 residues. CDR3 sequence reads: CATSRVAGYQPQHF. The CDR3, as DNA: TGTGCCACCAGCAGAGTTGCAGGGTATCAGCCCCAGCATTTT. The entire variable domain, with the rest obtained from reference TRBV15 and TRBJ1-5, is as follows: DAMVIQNPRYQVTQFGKPVTLSCSQTLNHNVMYWYQQKSSQAPKLLFHYYDKDFNNEADTPDNFQSRRPNTSFCFLDIRSPGLGDTAMYLCATSRVAGYQPQHFGDGTRLSIL.

Notes on this clonotype: Relative to the germline gene, one junction end is altered; a read error may explain this. The rearrangement links TRBV3-1 to TRBJ2-1, with 7 bases lining up with TRBD1. In germline, CDR1 is LGHDT, CDR2 YNNKEL (reference sequence). This CDR3 is built from 13 residues. The DNA for the CDR3 is TGTGCCAGCAGCCGGGGGACAGTTAATGAGCAGTCCTTC. Translation gives CASSRGTVNEQSF.

This clonotype has ten or more counts. The chain uses TRBV7-9 and TRBJ2-1; weak D call: TRBD2 (7 bases). The V end lost 1 base, the J end lost 6 bases, and 10 bases lay between the germline ends. Germline V gene lookup returns CDR1 SEHNR and CDR2 FQNEAQ (reference sequence). The length of the CDR3 is 14 residues. This CDR3 reads CASSLEGGVNEQFF. CDR3 coding DNA: TGTGCCAGCAGCTTAGAAGGGGGGGTCAATGAGCAGTTCTTC.

This clonotype ranks as medium-sized. The chain is built from TRBV10-3 and TRBJ2-3, with 11 bases fitting TRBD2. CDR3 length: 16 residues. Germline values: CDR1 ENHRY, CDR2 SYGVKD. The V and J ends lost 3 bases and 2 bases, in that order; junction bases with no gene match: 4. Here the CDR3 reads CAISDSGRADTDTQYF. CDR3 nucleotide sequence: TGTGCCATCAGTGATAGCGGGAGGGCCGACACAGATACGCAGTATTTT.

The V and J genes are TRBV7-9 and TRBJ2-2; D is uncertain. CDR3 length: 15 amino acids. V was clipped by 4 bases and J by 6 bases, with 15 bases between them. Germline lookup yields CDR1 SEHNR and CDR2 FQNEAQ (reference sequence). Here the CDR3 DNA reads TGTGCCAGCAGCTCAGAATTCTCAAAAGCCGGGGAGCTGTTTTTT. Translated, it gives CASSSEFSKAGELFF.

The V call is TRBV10-3, the J call TRBJ2-3; TRBD2 aligns across 12 bases. Germline V gives CDR1 ENHRY, CDR2 SYGVKD. CDR3 length equals 19 residues. V dropped 2 bases and J dropped 0; count of bases not matched to a gene: 9. The CDR3 DNA reads as TGTGCCATCAGTGAGGAGTATACCGGGACTAGCGGGAGCACAGATACGCAGTATTTT. It translates to CAISEEYTGTSGSTDTQYF.

The gene calls are TRBV6-1 and TRBJ2-2; perhaps TRBD1 as D (8 bases). V dropped 6 bases and J dropped 4 bases, with 24 bases sitting between them. This CDR3 spans 18 amino acids. Per germline, CDR1 MNHNS and CDR2 SASEGT. The DNA for the CDR3 is TGTGCCAGCAGCCGGGACAGGACTACTAGCGTGCTCACCGGGGAGCTGTTTTTT. Amino acid sequence: CASSRDRTTSVLTGELFF.

The table lists this clonotype with many counts. V is TRBV12-5 and J is TRBJ1-1; TRBD1 matches 7 bases. Per the germline V gene, CDR1 is LGHNT and CDR2 is FRNRAP. The CDR3 is made up of 14 amino acids. V trimming: 1 base; J trimming: 2 bases; junction bases outside the gene matches: 1. The CDR3 is CASGLGQGNTEAFF. DNA of the CDR3: TGTGCTAGTGGTTTGGGACAGGGAAACACTGAAGCTTTCTTT.

This clonotype has ten or more counts. The V and J genes are TRBV28 and TRBJ1-1, with D possibly matching TRBD1 (5 bases). The CDR3 totals 14 residues. Germline V gene sequence: CDR1 MDHEN, CDR2 SYDVKM. Trimming cost V 6 bases and J 4 bases, with 15 bases left between them. CDR3 nucleotides: TGTGCCAGCAGGAAGGGAACGCAGGGCACTGAAGCTTTCTTT. Its protein is CASRKGTQGTEAFF.

This clonotype has a count of ten or more. The chain combines TRBV18 with TRBJ2-1, with 13 bases lining up with TRBD2. Trimming removed 3 bases from V and 7 bases from J; junction bases left unmatched: 6. Germline CDR1 and CDR2: KGHSH and LQKENI. This CDR3 is 16 amino acids long. The CDR3 region has the DNA TGTGCCAGCTCACCGCGACTAGCGGGAGGTGAGAATGAGCAGTTCTTC. Encoded protein: CASSPRLAGGENEQFF.

This clonotype was seen ten or more times. The chain joins TRBV20-1 to TRBJ2-7; 12 bases line up with TRBD2. The CDR3 is made up of 16 amino acids. The J segment lost 4 bases and the V segment lost 3 bases, leaving 10 bases of the junction unmatched. The germline V gene has CDR1 DFQATT and CDR2 SNEGSKA (reference sequence). The CDR3 is CSASPGLAGGIYEQYF. As DNA, the CDR3 is TGCAGTGCTAGTCCGGGACTAGCGGGTGGAATATACGAGCAGTACTTC.

In its sample, this clonotype was seen a few times. The chain carries TRBV6-5 and TRBJ2-1; TRBD2 agrees at 10 bases. The CDR3 covers 17 residues. The V and J ends lost 2 bases and 2 bases, in that order; junction bases with no gene match: 6. From germline, CDR1 is MNHEY and CDR2 SVGAGI. As DNA, the CDR3 is TGTGCCAGCAGTTACCCTCCCGGGACTAGCGCCTACAATGAGCAGTTCTTC. Translating it yields CASSYPPGTSAYNEQFF.

This clonotype was recorded many times. The rearrangement joins TRBV11-3 to TRBJ2-5, with D perhaps being TRBD1 or TRBD2 (5 bases each). Trimming stripped 5 bases from V and 1 base from J, with 20 bases between. Germline CDR1 reads SGHNT; CDR2 reads YENEEA. There are 17 residues in the CDR3. In DNA form, the CDR3 reads TGTGCCAGCAGCAGGGTTGGGGGAAGGAAGCCCCAAGAGACCCAGTACTTC. This gives the protein CASSRVGGRKPQETQYF.

This chain links TRBV15 with TRBJ2-2; D possibly corresponds to TRBD2 (6 bases). The germline CDR1 and CDR2 sequences are LNHNV and YYDKDF (reference sequence). This CDR3 is 17 amino acids long. V lost 8 bases and J 2 bases, leaving 21 bases between the germline ends. This CDR3 is CATLKSRGSLNTGELFF. CDR3 DNA sequence: TGTGCCACCTTAAAAAGTCGGGGGAGCCTTAACACCGGGGAGCTGTTTTTT.

Ten or more counts support this clonotype. The V and J genes are TRBV3-1 and TRBJ1-4; 7 bases are shared with TRBD1. Germline CDR1 LGHDT, CDR2 YNNKEL (reference sequence). This CDR3 region has 14 residues. Germline trimming cut 4 bases from V and 8 bases from J; bases unmatched to any gene: 7. This CDR3 is CASSLPRDREKLFF. CDR3 sequence (DNA): TGTGCCAGCAGCCTCCCCCGGGACAGAGAAAAACTGTTTTTT.

In its sample, this clonotype was seen a few times. The V call is TRBV18, the J call TRBJ2-7; maybe TRBD1 (5 bases). V shed 5 bases and J shed 0 bases, with 14 bases lying between them. The germline CDR1 and CDR2 sequences are KGHSH and LQKENI. There are 15 residues in the CDR3. CDR3 loop: CASSTRGTSSYEQYF. CDR3 coding DNA: TGTGCCAGCTCAACAAGGGGAACCAGCTCCTACGAGCAGTACTTC.

The chain recombines TRBV7-6 with TRBJ2-5; either TRBD1 or TRBD2 may fit D (5 bases each). Germline values: CDR1 SGHVS, CDR2 FNYEAQ. Trimming removed 4 bases at V and 2 bases at J, with 8 bases between. CDR3 length: 13 residues. The CDR3 sequence: CASSWGRQETQYF. The CDR3 DNA reads as TGTGCCAGCAGCTGGGGACGTCAAGAGACCCAGTACTTC. Based on the CDR3 plus reference TRBV7-6 and TRBJ2-5, the full variable domain is GAGVSQSPRYKVTKRGQDVALRCDPISGHVSLYWYRQALGQGPEFLTYFNYEAQQDKSGLPNDRFSAERPEGSISTLTIQRTEQRDSAMYRCASSWGRQETQYFGPGTRLLVL.

This clonotype appeared many times. V and J are TRBV28 and TRBJ1-1; TRBD1 agrees at 7 bases. Germline V gene sequence: CDR1 MDHEN, CDR2 SYDVKM. Trimming took 6 bases from V and 1 from J; bases not matched to a gene: 8. CDR3 length: 15 amino acids. CDR3 loop: CASSLAGTANTEAFF. CDR3 DNA: TGTGCCAGCAGCCTCGCCGGGACAGCGAACACTGAAGCTTTCTTT.

Details on this clonotype: With a much larger clone just one base away, this may be a read error. The V and J genes are TRBV6-2 or TRBV6-3 and TRBJ1-1, with D possibly TRBD1 on 5 matching bases. The CDR3 is 14 amino acids. CDR1 and CDR2 (germline): MNHEY, SVGEGT. The CDR3 region has the DNA TGTGCCAGCAGTGTCAGGGTGGGGAACATTGAAGCTTTCTTT. Its protein is CASSVRVGNIEAFF.

CDR3 sequence reads: CASSLPGTSNNYGYTF. CDR3 nucleotides: TGTGCCAGCAGCTTACCAGGGACGTCAAATAACTATGGCTACACCTTC. The chain carries TRBV7-9 and TRBJ1-2; TRBD1 is a possible D gene (5 bases). V shed 2 bases and J shed 1 base, with 14 bases lying between them. The V gene's germline CDR1 is SEHNR and CDR2 FQNEAQ (reference sequence). This CDR3 spans 16 amino acids.

This clonotype showed up just a few times. V gene TRBV5-8 combines with J gene TRBJ2-1; 7 nucleotides agree with TRBD2. Germline values: CDR1 SGHTS, CDR2 YDEGEE. V lost 4 bases, J lost 5 bases, and 9 bases stayed unmatched. The CDR3 spans 15 residues. The CDR3: CASSTGLTHNNEQFF. CDR3 bases: TGTGCCAGCAGCACGGGACTAACGCATAACAATGAGCAGTTCTTC.

This clonotype was seen many times. The V and J genes are TRBV20-1 and TRBJ2-5; D is unresolved. The V end was cut by 0 bases, the J end by 1 base, with 12 bases between. Germline V gives CDR1 DFQATT, CDR2 SNEGSKA (reference sequence). The CDR3 spans 15 residues. For the CDR3, the DNA is TGCAGTGCTAGAGATCTCCTTAGACCCCAAGAGACCCAGTACTTC. Residues: CSARDLLRPQETQYF.

This chain links TRBV7-2 with TRBJ1-6, with D unclear. Germline V gene sequence: CDR1 SGHTA, CDR2 FQGNSA. This CDR3 has 16 residues. The V gene lost 1 base and the J gene lost 10 bases, with 17 bases spanning the gap. The CDR3 region is CASSLERQLPRSPLHF. The CDR3 DNA reads TGTGCCAGCAGCTTAGAAAGGCAGTTACCGAGATCACCCCTCCACTTT.

Of note for this clonotype: A much larger clone sits a single nucleotide away, making a read error possible. This chain links TRBV7-8 with TRBJ1-2; D remains ambiguous. CDR1 SGHVS and CDR2 FQNEAQ come from the germline V gene. There are 16 residues in the CDR3. The V end lost 4 bases, the J end lost 1 base, and 16 bases lay between the germline ends. The CDR3 sequence: CASSSRDFVNNYGYTF. CDR3 bases: TGTGCCAGCAGCTCACGGGATTTTGTGAATAACTATGGCTACACCTTC. Looking up the rest from reference TRBV7-8 and TRBJ1-2 gives the full variable domain: GAGVSQSPRYKVAKRGQDVALRCDPISGHVSLFWYQQALGQGPEFLTYFQNEAQLDKSGLPSDRFFAERPEGSVSTLKIQRTQQEDSAVYLCASSSRDFVNNYGYTFGSGTRLTVV.

Only a few counts were recorded for this clonotype. This sequence joins TRBV24-1 and TRBJ1-5, with 8 bases that match TRBD1. Per the germline V gene, CDR1 is KGHDR and CDR2 is SFDVKD. V lost 8 bases and J lost 6; bases outside the gene matches: 14. The CDR3 loop spans 16 amino acids. This CDR3 reads CATIRWARGPSQPQHF. CDR3 DNA: TGTGCCACCATTAGATGGGCCAGGGGGCCCTCTCAGCCCCAGCATTTT.

The J gene is TRBJ2-2, the V gene TRBV7-9; D is unclear. This CDR3 contains 13 residues. The V gene's germline CDR1 is SEHNR and CDR2 FQNEAQ (reference sequence). V was clipped by 2 bases and J by 7 bases, with 8 bases between them. CDR3 residues: CASSLYEDGELFF. The DNA of the CDR3 is TGTGCCAGCAGCTTATACGAAGACGGGGAGCTGTTTTTT.

This clonotype was counted only a few times. The gene calls are TRBV13 and TRBJ1-4; a weak D match, TRBD1 (6 bases). Between the trimmed V and J ends, which lost 5 bases and 1 base, there was a span of 11 bases. The CDR3 covers 15 residues. Germline CDR1 is PRHDT and CDR2 is FYEKMQ (reference sequence). The CDR3 is CASSRGGRTNEKLFF. In DNA form, the CDR3 reads TGTGCCAGCAGCCGGGGGGGCCGAACTAATGAAAAACTGTTTTTT.

There are many counts of this clonotype. The CDR3 loop reads CASREEGGIPNTEAFF. The CDR3 bases are TGTGCCAGCAGGGAAGAGGGCGGTATCCCGAACACTGAAGCTTTCTTT. The V call is TRBV28, the J call TRBJ1-1; D not resolved. CDR1 is MDHEN and CDR2 is SYDVKM in the germline V gene. The V end was cut by 6 bases, the J end by 1 base, with 18 bases between. The CDR3 sequence is 16 residues long.

This chain joins TRBV6-2 or TRBV6-3 and TRBJ2-2; D is possibly TRBD1 (5 bases). The germline CDR1 and CDR2 sequences are MNHEY and SVGEGT. The CDR3 has 15 amino acids. V dropped 3 bases and J dropped 5 bases, with 13 bases sitting between them. The chain's CDR3 is CASSYRGPETGELFF. DNA of the CDR3: TGTGCCAGCAGTTATAGGGGTCCAGAAACCGGGGAGCTGTTTTTT.

The rearrangement joins TRBV20-1 to TRBJ2-7; D may correspond to TRBD1 or TRBD2 (6 bases each). This CDR3 contains 14 residues. The V gene's germline CDR1 is DFQATT and CDR2 SNEGSKA (reference sequence). The V end lost 3 bases, the J end lost 1 base, and 13 bases lay between the germline ends. As DNA, the CDR3 is TGCAGTGCTAGCCCTCGGGGGCCATCCTACGAGCAGTACTTC. Its translation is CSASPRGPSYEQYF.

This clonotype was seen at least ten times. The chain employs TRBV12-3 or TRBV12-4 and TRBJ2-6, with D perhaps matching TRBD1 (6 bases). This CDR3 has 16 residues. Trimming cost V 6 bases and J 2 bases, with 14 bases left between them. This CDR3 reads CASRMLQGAGANVLTF. The CDR3 DNA reads as TGTGCCAGCAGAATGTTACAGGGAGCTGGGGCCAACGTCCTGACTTTC.

This clonotype was seen many times. The chain joins TRBV27 to TRBJ2-1; D ambiguous. The germline V and J ends were trimmed by 5 bases and 7 bases, with 18 bases remaining between them. Germline lookup yields CDR1 MNHEY and CDR2 SMNVEV (reference sequence). The length of the CDR3 is 15 residues. The DNA for the CDR3 is TGTGCCAGCAGTCTGACCATAGGATTTGTTAATGAGCAGTTCTTC. Translated: CASSLTIGFVNEQFF.